This paragraph reports one T cell receptor (beta chain). Its cognate antigen is unknown. Repertoires were generated with immunoSEQ multiplex PCR, while TCRdb's copy carries only in-frame clones and drops some. Among millions of clones, roughly 96% were seen once, and the ten largest hold roughly 0.13%. This entry belongs to a study of shared clonotypes between healthy human individuals. CDR1 is SGHVS and CDR2 is FNYEAQ in the germline V gene. The CDR3 extends over 12 amino acids. Trimming took off 5 bases at V and 6 bases at J, with 11 bases between the two ends. Study outcomes and limitations: Even with large depth, rarefaction showed that sorted-subset sequencing was incomplete.

The J gene is TRBJ2-7, the V gene TRBV7-6; D ambiguous. Material for sequencing was naive CD4+ T cells sorted from blood. Subset described: CD45RA+ positively selected. This receptor was taken from a man between 18 and 35 years old in good health. The CDR3 bases are TGTGCCAGCAGCGCCGGGTCCACCGAGCAGTACTTC. It yields the protein CASSAGSTEQYF.